This T cell receptor (beta chain) was sequenced for a study of glioma-infiltrating T cells. TCR alpha and beta CDR3 regions were amplified from RNA using iRepertoire nested multiplex PCR. One entry per CDR3 protein, called by TCRdb with MiXCR from the multiplex PCR reads. The table lists roughly 100,000 distinct CDR3 sequences, about 30% of them singletons. Regarding the study as a whole: CDR3 overlap between tissue and blood was very small. Gliomas, especially low-grade, showed above-expected tissue-blood divergence; non-neoplastic patients showed below.

This clonotype was seen many times. The antigen is not known. Trimming removed 2 bases from V and 2 bases from J, with 11 bases in between. Germline V gene lookup returns CDR1 MDHEN and CDR2 SYDVKM. This CDR3 comprises 15 residues. The sample comprised glioma tissue, nonneoplastic brain tissue, or PBMCs (not recorded which). The rearrangement links TRBV28 to TRBJ2-3; D unresolved. The receptor was derived from a human donor with low-grade glioma or glioblastoma, undergoing nonglioma brain surgery, or in good health (not recorded which). The CDR3 bases are TGTGCCAGCAGTTTAGGCCGTTCCGACACAGATACGCAGTATTTT. Translating gives CASSLGRSDTDTQYF.